This entry lists 28 T cell receptor beta chains sequenced from one sample in a study of beta chain features in type 1 diabetes. Reverse transcription of all isolated RNA meant that expressed TCRB transcripts were sequenced. Assay used: immunoSEQ multiplex PCR; TCRdb lists only in-frame clones, some missing. The table lists hundreds of thousands of clones, less than 20% of them singletons, with about 0.097% in the top ten. Input material: naive CD4+ T cells from blood. The receptors here all came from a young man in good health.

V usage is TRBV7-2 and J usage is TRBJ2-7; TRBD1 is a possible D gene (6 bases). Trimming cost V 5 bases and J 7 bases, with 12 bases left between them. The CDR3 covers 12 residues. CDR1 SGHTA and CDR2 FQGNSA come from the germline V gene. The DNA of the CDR3 is TGTGCCAGCAGCCTGGACAGCGGAGAGCAGTACTTC. Translated: CASSLDSGEQYF.

The chain couples TRBV5-4 to TRBJ2-1; no firm D call. V lost 1 base and J 0 bases, leaving 11 bases between the germline ends. The CDR3 runs 16 residues. CDR1 is SGHNT and CDR2 is YYREEE in the germline V gene (reference sequence). The DNA for the CDR3 is TGTGCCAGCAGCTTGAACGGACCGAGCTCCTACAATGAGCAGTTCTTC. Amino acids: CASSLNGPSSYNEQFF.

This clone was seen a handful of times. This rearrangement joins TRBV13 to TRBJ2-3; 10 nucleotides agree with TRBD2. V was pared by 0 bases and J by 0 bases, with 12 bases of the junction left unmatched. The CDR3 contains 20 residues. Germline-derived CDR1 and CDR2 are PRHDT and FYEKMQ (reference sequence). Here the CDR3 DNA reads TGTGCCAGCAGCTTAGGCCGGGCTAGCGGGAGCAAGACTAGCACAGATACGCAGTATTTT. This encodes CASSLGRASGSKTSTDTQYF.

There are a few counts of this clone. V and J are TRBV6-1 and TRBJ2-3; D is perhaps TRBD2 (6 bases). This CDR3 comprises 14 residues. Deletions cut 11 bases from V and 2 bases from J, with 17 bases between. The germline V gene encodes CDR1 MNHNS and CDR2 SASEGT. The CDR3 loop reads CAGSGLPDTDTQYF. As DNA, the CDR3 is TGTGCCGGATCGGGACTGCCGGACACAGATACGCAGTATTTT.

Ten or more counts support this clone. The chain carries TRBV10-3 and TRBJ1-5; D is unresolved. Trimming pared 2 bases from V and 7 bases from J, leaving 12 bases between. The CDR3 runs 14 residues. Germline assignment: CDR1 ENHRY and CDR2 SYGVKD. CDR3 sequence reads: CAISEASKRQPQHF. CDR3 nucleotide sequence: TGTGCCATCAGTGAGGCCAGCAAGAGGCAGCCCCAGCATTTT.

This clone has a count of ten or more. In DNA, the CDR3 is TGTGCCAGCAGCCAACGCGGACTAGTGGTGGAGACCCAGTACTTC. It specifies CASSQRGLVVETQYF. The chain joins TRBV14 to TRBJ2-5; 7 bases are a match to TRBD2. The CDR3 covers 15 residues. CDR1 and CDR2 from the germline V gene are SGHDN and FVKESK. The trim removed 2 bases at V and 5 bases at J, leaving 8 bases unmatched.

This clone was detected only a few times. V usage is TRBV4-3 and J usage is TRBJ2-7; D gene unclear. CDR3 length: 15 residues. Germline V lookup: CDR1 LGHNA, CDR2 YSLEER. With 4 bases removed from V and 3 bases from J, the gap between germline ends came to 16 bases. CDR3 residues: CASSPFAVIGYEQYF. DNA of the CDR3: TGCGCCAGCAGCCCATTCGCGGTTATAGGCTACGAGCAGTACTTC.

This clone showed up just a few times. J is TRBJ1-1 and V is TRBV7-3, with D uncertain. The CDR3 totals 13 residues. The germline gives CDR1 SGHTA, CDR2 FQGTGA. Trimming removed 9 bases at V and 4 bases at J, with 15 bases between. CDR3 sequence reads: CASLRERFTEAFF. The CDR3 nucleotides read TGTGCCAGTTTAAGGGAGAGATTCACTGAAGCTTTCTTT. Using reference TRBV7-3 and TRBJ1-1 for the parts outside the CDR3, the full variable domain is GAGVSQTPSNKVTEKGKYVELRCDPISGHTALYWYRQSLGQGPEFLIYFQGTGAADDSGLPNDRFFAVRPEGSVSTLKIQRTERGDSAVYLCASLRERFTEAFFGQGTRLTVV.

The chain carries TRBV11-2 and TRBJ1-1; D not certain. CDR3 length equals 12 residues. Trimming pared 2 bases from V and 8 bases from J, leaving 9 bases between. CDR1 and CDR2 (germline): SGHAT, FQNNGV. The CDR3 is CASSLMGREAFF. As DNA, the CDR3 is TGTGCCAGCAGCTTAATGGGCAGGGAAGCTTTCTTT.

This clone was counted a few times. This chain uses TRBV7-3 with TRBJ2-3; 7 nucleotides line up with TRBD1. Germline CDR1 reads SGHTA; CDR2 reads FQGTGA. V lost 4 bases to trimming and J lost 4 bases; unmatched junction nucleotides: 5. The CDR3 totals 14 residues. DNA of the CDR3: TGTGCCAGCAGCTCACAGGGGAGCGCAGATACGCAGTATTTT. This translates into CASSSQGSADTQYF.

V and J are TRBV12-2 and TRBJ2-3; whether TRBD1, the table's D call, matches the DNA was not checked. TRBV12-2 is a listed pseudogene. CDR3 length: 18 amino acids. The CDR3 coding sequence is TGTGCAAGTCGCTTAGTCAGGACAGGGGTTAGTCGGACAGATACGCAGTATTTT. This encodes CASRLVRTGVSRTDTQYF.

This clone was counted a few times. The rearrangement joins TRBV4-1 to TRBJ1-2; D unresolved. V lost 1 base, J lost 4 bases, and 10 bases lay in between. The CDR3 has 14 amino acids. The germline CDR1 and CDR2 sequences are MGHRA and YSYEKL. The CDR3 nucleotides read TGCGCCAGCAGCCAAGGGGTTGGGAGCTATGGCTACACCTTC. Its protein product is CASSQGVGSYGYTF.

The table lists this clone with a few counts. The chain links TRBV5-1 to TRBJ1-5, with D perhaps matching TRBD1 (5 bases). The CDR3 consists of 16 residues. Trimming took off 0 bases at V and 4 bases at J, with 14 bases between the two ends. The V gene's germline CDR1 is SGHRS and CDR2 YFSETQ. Here the CDR3 reads CASSLVGGPENQPQHF. CDR3 DNA sequence: TGCGCCAGCAGCTTGGTTGGGGGTCCAGAGAATCAGCCCCAGCATTTT.

J is TRBJ1-6 and V is TRBV5-1, with TRBD1 matching 9 bases. Unmatched junction bases numbered 7, after V lost 6 bases and J lost 9 bases. CDR3 size: 14 residues. The germline CDR1 and CDR2 sequences are SGHRS and YFSETQ. CDR3 residues: CASTRDRVGSPLHF. The CDR3 DNA reads as TGCGCCAGCACCAGGGACAGGGTTGGTTCACCCCTCCACTTT.

V usage is TRBV10-3 and J usage is TRBJ2-7, with D perhaps being TRBD1 or TRBD2 (6 bases each). Germline CDR1 is ENHRY and CDR2 is SYGVKD. V was clipped by 6 bases and J by 5 bases, with 11 bases between them. The length of the CDR3 is 12 residues. CDR3 sequence (DNA): TGTGCCATCAGAGGGGGGAGCCACGAGCAGTACTTC. This sequence encodes CAIRGGSHEQYF.

In this sample, this clone turned up a few times. The chain recombines TRBV6-6 with TRBJ2-1; possible D gene TRBD2, 6 bases. CDR3 length equals 15 residues. V gave up 6 bases and J gave up 2 bases, with 14 bases separating them. CDR1 is MNHNY and CDR2 is SVGAGI in the germline V gene (reference sequence). The CDR3 coding sequence is TGTGCCAGCAGACCCCAGCGGGTGCCCTACAATGAGCAGTTCTTC. Its protein is CASRPQRVPYNEQFF.

This clone was seen only a few times. V and J are TRBV7-9 and TRBJ2-1; D not certain. CDR3 length: 8 residues. The V end was cut by 5 bases, the J end by 14 bases, with 4 bases between. Germline values: CDR1 SEHNR, CDR2 FQNEAQ (reference sequence). The CDR3: CASSAEFF. The CDR3 DNA is TGTGCCAGCAGCGCCGAGTTCTTC.

This chain connects TRBV28 to TRBJ1-2; D unclear. Per germline, CDR1 MDHEN and CDR2 SYDVKM. This CDR3 spans 15 amino acids. The ends were cut back, 7 bases at V and 4 bases at J, with 19 bases in the middle. CDR3: CASTLQDGLGYGYTF. DNA of the CDR3: TGTGCCAGCACCCTCCAGGATGGCCTGGGCTATGGCTACACCTTC.

This clone occurred a few times. J is TRBJ1-5 and V is TRBV7-3; TRBD1 matches 9 bases. The V gene end was trimmed by 5 bases and the J gene end by 5 bases; junction bases not matched to a gene: 4. CDR1 is SGHTA, CDR2 FQGTGA, per germline. This CDR3 comprises 14 residues. CDR3 region: CASSPTGGHQPQHF. CDR3 coding DNA: TGTGCCAGCAGCCCGACAGGGGGGCATCAGCCCCAGCATTTT.

With regard to this clone: Other DNA variants within this sample encode the same CDR3. J is TRBJ1-2 and V is TRBV7-2; D not resolved. V lost 1 base to trimming and J lost 1 base, with 4 bases between them. This CDR3 spans 13 amino acids. CDR1 is SGHTA and CDR2 is FQGNSA in the germline V gene. CDR3 coding DNA: TGTGCCAGCAGCTTAGACAATAACTATGGCTACACCTTC. It is translated as CASSLDNNYGYTF.

This clone was seen a handful of times. V and J are TRBV30 and TRBJ2-1, with 7 bases fitting TRBD1. Germline V gives CDR1 GTSNPN, CDR2 SVGIG (reference sequence). J gave up 4 bases and V 7 bases, and 13 bases lay outside the gene matches. This CDR3 region has 15 residues. This CDR3 reads CAYLLRDRIYNEQFF. The DNA of the CDR3 is TGTGCCTACCTGTTAAGGGACAGAATTTACAATGAGCAGTTCTTC.

This clone turned up a few times. The chain combines TRBV7-8 with TRBJ2-7; either TRBD1 or TRBD2 may fit D (6 bases each). The CDR3 has 15 residues. The V end was cut by 1 base, the J end by 0 bases, with 10 bases between. Germline CDR1 reads SGHVS; CDR2 reads FQNEAQ. The CDR3 sequence: CASSLEGGRSYEQYF. The CDR3 DNA is TGTGCCAGCAGCTTAGAAGGGGGGCGCTCCTACGAGCAGTACTTC.

In this sample, this clone turned up a few times. V and J are TRBV25-1 and TRBJ1-4, with 8 nucleotides matching TRBD1. CDR3 length equals 15 residues. V was clipped by 5 bases and J by 5 bases; unmatched bases: 7. Per germline, CDR1 MGHDK and CDR2 SYGVNS. In DNA, the CDR3 is TGTGCCAGCAGTAAACGAGGACAGGGCAATGAAAAACTGTTTTTT. As protein: CASSKRGQGNEKLFF.

The chain combines TRBV7-9 with TRBJ1-2, with D maybe TRBD1 (5 bases). V dropped 2 bases and J dropped 2 bases, with 18 bases sitting between them. CDR1 is SEHNR and CDR2 is FQNEAQ in the germline V gene (reference sequence). The CDR3 runs to 17 residues. The CDR3 is CASSLRRGTPRNYGYTF. The CDR3 nucleotides read TGTGCCAGCAGCTTAAGAAGGGGCACACCTAGAAACTATGGCTACACCTTC. The full variable domain, with the rest looked up from reference TRBV7-9 and TRBJ1-2, is DTGVSQNPRHKITKRGQNVTFRCDPISEHNRLYWYRQTLGQGPEFLTYFQNEAQLEKSRLLSDRFSAERPKGSFSTLEIQRTEQGDSAMYLCASSLRRGTPRNYGYTFGSGTRLTVV.

This clone has a handful of counts. The chain employs TRBV15 and TRBJ2-7, with TRBD1 matching over 9 bases. V was pared by 2 bases and J by 3 bases, with 5 bases of the junction left unmatched. This CDR3 has 15 amino acids. Germline V CDR1 and CDR2: LNHNV, YYDKDF (reference sequence). The CDR3 is CATSRKGTGFYEQYF. DNA for the CDR3: TGTGCCACCAGCAGAAAAGGGACAGGGTTCTACGAGCAGTACTTC.

This chain links TRBV29-1 with TRBJ1-4; no clear D gene. Trimming cost V 4 bases and J 7 bases, with 7 bases left between them. The CDR3 sequence is 11 residues long. CDR1 and CDR2 from the germline V gene are SQVTM and ANQGSEA. The CDR3 sequence: CSVGVVEKLFF. Written as DNA, the CDR3 is TGCAGCGTTGGAGTCGTTGAAAAACTGTTTTTT.

This clone was counted between two and nine times. The chain joins TRBV7-2 to TRBJ1-6; D not resolved. Between the trimmed V and J ends, which lost 0 bases and 7 bases, there was a span of 10 bases. The CDR3 runs to 15 residues. Germline CDR1 reads SGHTA; CDR2 reads FQGNSA. CDR3 sequence: CASSLAGLSNSPLHF. The CDR3 nucleotides read TGTGCCAGCAGCTTAGCGGGGTTATCGAATTCACCCCTCCACTTT.

This clone has a handful of counts. The V and J genes are TRBV29-1 and TRBJ2-1, with TRBD2 identical over 7 bases. From germline, CDR1 is SQVTM and CDR2 ANQGSEA. The ends lost 4 bases at V and 10 bases at J; junction bases unmatched: 10. The CDR3 is 13 amino acids. CDR3 nucleotide sequence: TGCAGCGTTGCGAGCGGGGAGCCGGGGGAGCAGTTCTTC. Encoded protein: CSVASGEPGEQFF.